This T cell receptor beta chain appears in the sequencing data of a study of early T cells in non-severe SARS-CoV-2 infection (dated by TCRdb to the early 2020s). About the full investigation: Bulk RNA from unsorted whole blood was used for TCR sequencing, so alpha and beta chains could not be paired.

Library prep was done by 5' RACE. Sequencing relied on a NextSeq 500. To correct for sequencing error and PCR bias, the TCR library protocol tagged individual cDNA molecules with unique molecular identifiers. Both TCR alpha and beta chains were sequenced, and tight co-correlation was observed between alpha and beta sequence abundances in each sample. Under the source paper's analysis protocol: Decombinator V4 was used to annotate the V gene, J gene and CDR3 of the TCR sequences. Expanded TCRs were defined as changing significantly between any two time points under a Poisson model with p below 0.0001. TCR abundances were normalised to the total number of TCRs sequenced per sample and expressed as counts per million. TRAV1-2 paired with TRAJ12, TRAJ20 or TRAJ33 defined MAIT TCRs, while TRAV10 paired with TRAJ18 defined iNKT TCRs. VDJdb, accessed 1 November 2021, was searched for CMV, EBV and SARS-CoV-2 annotated TCRs, excluding TCRs annotated for multiple antigens. The public sequencing data were trimmed at Q25 with fastp and processed into clonotypes with MiXCR by TCRdb, which kept only in-frame beta chains. Entries are consolidated by CDR3 protein sequence, retaining the most common genes and DNA. The V and J calls here are based on TCRdb, not the publication. Here the sample has 60,000 to 75,000 distinct CDR3 sequences; 10% to 15% occur a single time. The top ten clonotypes cover 3.5% to 5.5% of the sample.

Results and caveats for the whole study, not just this receptor: VDJdb matching was skewed toward anti-spike CD8 responses, so virus-specific expansions were likely underestimated and private and CD4 specificities were missed.

In its sample, this clonotype was seen many times. Its binding antigen is unknown. No base qualities exist here, and no much larger clone lies one base off it. Set within a cohort of healthcare workers in London, UK, this nested case-control study involved weekly PCR testing of nasopharyngeal swabs along with blood sampling. Between 23 and 31 March 2020, the week of the UK lockdown, healthcare workers were enrolled and then followed up weekly for as long as 16 weeks. Trimming takes 6 bases off V and 4 bases off J; junction bases not matched to a gene: 8. Reading from cysteine to phenylalanine, the CDR3 counts 16 amino acids. Of all the DNA, just the CDR3 is kept, 48 bases in frame from base 1. Per the germline V gene (reference sequence), SEHNR is the CDR1 and FQNEAQ is the CDR2.

The chain is encoded by TRBV7-9 joined to TRBJ2-3; 12 bases in between match TRBD2. The TCR sequence derives from an adult who was a healthcare worker with PCR-confirmed SARS-CoV-2 infection or an uninfected control (not recorded which). Sample: whole blood. The DNA is TGTGCCAGCAGATCCGGGACTAGCGGGTTGGCAGATACGCAGTATTTT. It is translated as CASRSGTSGLADTQYF. Supplemented by the reference TRBV7-9 and TRBJ2-3 proteins around the CDR3, the complete variable domain is DTGVSQNPRHKITKRGQNVTFRCDPISEHNRLYWYRQTLGQGPEFLTYFQNEAQLEKSRLLSDRFSAERPKGSFSTLEIQRTEQGDSAMYLCASRSGTSGLADTQYFGPGTRLTVL.